The clone carrying this T cell receptor beta chain was recorded many times. Here immunoSEQ multiplex PCR was the method, and the copy in TCRdb shows in-frame clones only, minus some. The table records 2,000 to 3,000 clones without singletons, the ten largest covering around 24%. Germline V lookup: CDR1 LGHNA, CDR2 YSLEER. CDR3 length: 16 amino acids. V shed 0 bases and J shed 0 bases, with 9 bases lying between them. These data originate in a study of T cells after posttransplantation cyclophosphamide. Treatment was busulfan-fludarabine conditioning, a marrow graft, and cyclophosphamide on days +3 and +4.

This sample comprised PBMCs, obtained after an allogeneic stem cell transplant with post-transplant cyclophosphamide. The rearrangement joins TRBV4-3 to TRBJ2-1; D unresolved. This receptor was obtained from a female patient between 55 and 75 years old who received an allogeneic stem cell transplant from an unrelated donor, was CMV-positive, and had acute GVHD only. The graft donor may have contributed some T cells. The CDR3 spells CASSQDAGSSYNEQFF. CDR3 DNA: TGCGCCAGCAGCCAAGACGCAGGTAGCTCCTACAATGAGCAGTTCTTC.